These T cell receptor beta chains were read from a single sample in a study of T-cell reconstitution after alpha-beta-depleted transplantation in children. TCRdb re-called the PCR reads with MiXCR, one entry per CDR3 protein. The sample has hundreds of thousands of distinct CDR3 sequences; around 13% are singletons. This specimen consisted of PBMCs, obtained before TCRalphabeta/CD19-depleted stem cell transplant. These receptors were collected from a girl aged 2 to 9 with congenital amegakaryocytic thrombocytopenia, due to receive a stem cell transplant. Each CDR3 is given with its conserved first and last residue. D genes are given only for firm matches. Expanded clones get a size class; other rows say once, few or many, or leave the size out.

clone size	V gene	D gene	CDR3 length	J gene	CDR3 protein	CDR3 DNA
many	TRBV20-1	-	15	TRBJ2-1	CSARDPGTGGNEQFF	TGCAGTGCTAGAGATCCCGGGACTGGTGGCAATGAGCAGTTCTTC
many	TRBV5-1	-	14	TRBJ2-1	CASSLIHNGNEQFF	TGCGCCAGCAGCTTAATTCACAACGGCAATGAGCAGTTCTTC
few	TRBV5-1	TRBD2	17	TRBJ2-3	CASSLEVLAGSTDTQYF	TGCGCCAGCAGCTTGGAGGTCCTAGCGGGAAGCACAGATACGCAGTATTTT
-	TRBV2	-	12	TRBJ1-1	CASSEALGVAFF	TGTGCCAGCAGTGAAGCGCTAGGGGTGGCTTTCTTT
many	TRBV20-1	-	14	TRBJ2-2	CSAPGTLNTGELFF	TGCAGTGCCCCCGGGACACTTAACACCGGGGAGCTGTTTTTT
few	TRBV12-3/TRBV12-4	-	14	TRBJ1-2	CASSLAFGNYGYTF	TGTGCCAGCAGTTTAGCGTTTGGAAACTATGGCTACACCTTC
few	TRBV20-1	TRBD2	18	TRBJ2-3	CSASGGTSGSASTDTQYF	TGCAGTGCTAGCGGAGGGACTAGCGGGAGCGCTAGCACAGATACGCAGTATTTT
many	TRBV5-1	-	14	TRBJ2-2	CASRETSNTGELFF	TGCGCCAGCAGGGAAACATCGAACACCGGGGAGCTGTTTTTT
few	TRBV7-2	TRBD2	16	TRBJ2-1	CASSLAGGLVLNEQFF	TGTGCCAGCAGCTTAGCCGGGGGACTAGTACTCAATGAGCAGTTCTTC
many	TRBV12-3/TRBV12-4	-	13	TRBJ1-5	CASSFSGSQPQHF	TGTGCCAGCAGTTTTTCTGGATCTCAGCCCCAGCATTTT
many	TRBV7-2	-	14	TRBJ2-2	CASSLDGTTGELFF	TGTGCCAGCAGCTTAGACGGGACCACCGGGGAGCTGTTTTTT
few	TRBV7-9	-	15	TRBJ1-4	CASSLSGPTNEKLFF	TGTGCCAGCAGCTTAAGTGGGCCAACTAATGAAAAACTGTTTTTT
-	TRBV20-1	TRBD2	15	TRBJ2-7	CSATPGTSISHEQYF	TGCAGTGCCACACCCGGGACTAGCATTTCCCACGAGCAGTACTTC
few	TRBV5-5	-	16	TRBJ1-5	CASSSTGWGIDQPQHF	TGTGCCAGCAGCAGCACAGGGTGGGGGATTGATCAGCCCCAGCATTTT
few	TRBV7-9	-	15	TRBJ2-2	CASSVRTANTGELFF	TGTGCCAGCAGCGTTCGGACAGCGAACACCGGGGAGCTGTTTTTT
-	TRBV29-1	-	13	TRBJ2-3	CSVVDRYTDTQYF	TGCAGCGTTGTGGACAGATACACAGATACGCAGTATTTT
many	TRBV29-1	-	13	TRBJ1-1	CSALRGENTEAFF	TGCAGCGCCCTGAGGGGGGAGAACACTGAAGCTTTCTTT
-	TRBV29-1	-	13	TRBJ2-1	CSVLGSSYNEQFF	TGCAGCGTTCTGGGGAGCTCCTACAATGAGCAGTTCTTC
few	TRBV6-5	TRBD2	17	TRBJ2-7	CASSYSMRTSGTYEQYF	TGTGCCAGCAGTTACTCGATGCGGACTAGCGGTACCTACGAGCAGTACTTC
many	TRBV18	-	16	TRBJ2-5	CASSPRETGYQETQYF	TGTGCCAGCTCACCACGAGAAACAGGGTACCAAGAGACCCAGTACTTC
-	TRBV28	-	14	TRBJ2-3	CASSLVQGPDTQYF	TGTGCCAGCAGTTTAGTGCAGGGACCCGATACGCAGTATTTT
many	TRBV5-6	TRBD2	19	TRBJ2-5	CASSFILGLAGAKQETQYF	TGTGCCAGCAGCTTTATACTGGGACTAGCGGGAGCGAAACAAGAGACCCAGTACTTC
many	TRBV5-1	-	14	TRBJ2-1	CASSLSPPPNEQFF	TGCGCCAGCAGCTTGAGCCCCCCACCAAACGAGCAGTTCTTC
-	TRBV7-8	-	13	TRBJ2-1	CASSRGPVNEQFF	TGTGCCAGCAGCCGGGGACCAGTAAATGAGCAGTTCTTC
few	TRBV5-1	-	16	TRBJ2-2	CASSLGQSLPTGELFF	TGCGCCAGCAGCTTGGGGCAGAGTCTCCCCACCGGGGAGCTGTTTTTT
few	TRBV5-1	-	15	TRBJ1-2	CASSPTGWESYGYTF	TGCGCCAGCAGCCCCACAGGGTGGGAGAGCTATGGCTACACCTTC
many	TRBV10-3	-	11	TRBJ2-7	CAIGVGSEQYF	TGTGCCATCGGAGTCGGGAGCGAGCAGTACTTC
many	TRBV29-1	-	12	TRBJ1-2	CSVEGDNYGYTF	TGCAGCGTTGAAGGGGATAACTATGGCTACACCTTC
many	TRBV20-1	TRBD2	14	TRBJ2-1	CSAPRASGSGEQFF	TGCAGTGCTCCCCGGGCTAGCGGGAGCGGAGAGCAGTTCTTC
-	TRBV10-3	TRBD1	16	TRBJ2-3	CAIGQGGSSSTDTQYF	TGTGCCATTGGACAGGGGGGATCGTCTAGCACAGATACGCAGTATTTT
-	TRBV15	TRBD2	18	TRBJ2-1	CATSRAVLAGPRRNEQFF	TGTGCCACCAGCAGAGCCGTACTAGCGGGACCAAGGAGAAATGAGCAGTTCTTC
many	TRBV12-3/TRBV12-4	-	14	TRBJ2-1	CASSRDGGWNEQFF	TGTGCCAGCAGCCGGGACGGTGGGTGGAATGAGCAGTTCTTC
many	TRBV5-1	-	15	TRBJ2-4	CASSRDPWAKNIQYF	TGCGCCAGCAGCAGAGACCCTTGGGCCAAAAACATTCAGTACTTC